The clone carrying this T cell receptor beta chain came up once. Its target is not known. This record comes from a study of CD4 T cells in relation to SARS-CoV-2 and coronaviruses. General study results and limits: No crossreactivity against non-spike viral proteins was tested here.

Clones were read by immunoSEQ multiplex PCR, and TCRdb kept only the in-frame ones, dropping some. The repertoire holds tens of thousands of clones, with roughly 85% as singletons. Before the COVID-19 pandemic, during about 2011-2019, CD4+ T cells were taken from unexposed donors. Cryopreserved PBMCs were CD4-enriched, then split into naive and memory cells. The CDR3 covers 13 residues. V lost 5 bases and J lost 7, with 13 bases in between. This TCR derives from a human donor in good health. Material: memory CD4+ T cells from PBMCs. This rearrangement joins TRBV12-3 or TRBV12-4 to TRBJ2-3, with D tentatively TRBD1 (5 bases). CDR3 bases: TGTGCCAGCAGTGCCAGCCCAGGGTATACGCAGTATTTT. This gives the protein CASSASPGYTQYF.